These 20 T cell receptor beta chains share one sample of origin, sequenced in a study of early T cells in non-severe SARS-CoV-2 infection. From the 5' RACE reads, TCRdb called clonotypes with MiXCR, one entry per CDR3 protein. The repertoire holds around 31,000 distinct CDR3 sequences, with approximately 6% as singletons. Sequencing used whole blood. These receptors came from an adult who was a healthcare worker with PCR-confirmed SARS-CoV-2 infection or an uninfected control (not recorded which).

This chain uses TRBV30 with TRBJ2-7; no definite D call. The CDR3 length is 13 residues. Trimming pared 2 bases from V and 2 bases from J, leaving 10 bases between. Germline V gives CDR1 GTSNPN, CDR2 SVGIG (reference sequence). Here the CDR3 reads CAWSFPSPYEQYF. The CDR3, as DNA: TGTGCCTGGAGTTTCCCGAGCCCCTACGAGCAGTACTTC. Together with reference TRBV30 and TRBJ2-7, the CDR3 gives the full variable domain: SQTIHQWPATLVQPVGSPLSLECTVEGTSNPNLYWYRQAAGRGLQLLFYSVGIGQISSEVPQNLSASRPQDRQFILSSKKLLLSDSGFYLCAWSFPSPYEQYFGPGTRLTVT.

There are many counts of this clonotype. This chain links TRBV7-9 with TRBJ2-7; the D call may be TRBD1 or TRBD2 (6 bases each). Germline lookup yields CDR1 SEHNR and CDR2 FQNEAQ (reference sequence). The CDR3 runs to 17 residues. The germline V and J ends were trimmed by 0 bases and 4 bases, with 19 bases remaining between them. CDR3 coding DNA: TGTGCCAGCAGCTTAGCGTCCGGCCGTGGGGGGCGTTACGAGCAGTACTTC. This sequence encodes CASSLASGRGGRYEQYF. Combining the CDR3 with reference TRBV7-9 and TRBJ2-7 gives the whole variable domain DTGVSQNPRHKITKRGQNVTFRCDPISEHNRLYWYRQTLGQGPEFLTYFQNEAQLEKSRLLSDRFSAERPKGSFSTLEIQRTEQGDSAMYLCASSLASGRGGRYEQYFGPGTRLTVT.

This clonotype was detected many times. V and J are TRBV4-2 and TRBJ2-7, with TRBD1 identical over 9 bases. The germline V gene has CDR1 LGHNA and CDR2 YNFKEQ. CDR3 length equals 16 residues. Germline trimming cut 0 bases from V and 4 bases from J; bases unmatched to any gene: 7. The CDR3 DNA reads TGTGCCAGCAGCCAAGATGCGGGACAGGGAGGGTACGAGCAGTACTTC. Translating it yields CASSQDAGQGGYEQYF.

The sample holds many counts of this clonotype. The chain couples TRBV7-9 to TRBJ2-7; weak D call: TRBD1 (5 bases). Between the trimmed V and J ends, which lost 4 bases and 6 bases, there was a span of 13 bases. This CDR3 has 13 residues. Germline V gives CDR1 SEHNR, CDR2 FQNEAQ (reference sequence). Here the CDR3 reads CASSSNLGAEQYF. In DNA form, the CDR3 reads TGTGCCAGCAGCTCCAACCTAGGGGCCGAGCAGTACTTC.

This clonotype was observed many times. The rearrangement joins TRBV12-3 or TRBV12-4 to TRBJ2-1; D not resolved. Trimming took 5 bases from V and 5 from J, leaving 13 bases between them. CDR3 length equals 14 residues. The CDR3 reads CASSPAIADNEQFF. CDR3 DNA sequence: TGTGCCAGCAGTCCGGCGATAGCCGACAATGAGCAGTTCTTC.

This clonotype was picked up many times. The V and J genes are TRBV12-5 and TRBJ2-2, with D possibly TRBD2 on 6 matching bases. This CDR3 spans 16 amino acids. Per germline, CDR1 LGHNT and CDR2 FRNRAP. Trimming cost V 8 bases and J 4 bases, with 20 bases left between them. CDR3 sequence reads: CASSYRVRGSTGELFF. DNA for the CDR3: TGTGCTAGTTCATACCGGGTGCGGGGTTCCACCGGGGAGCTGTTTTTT.

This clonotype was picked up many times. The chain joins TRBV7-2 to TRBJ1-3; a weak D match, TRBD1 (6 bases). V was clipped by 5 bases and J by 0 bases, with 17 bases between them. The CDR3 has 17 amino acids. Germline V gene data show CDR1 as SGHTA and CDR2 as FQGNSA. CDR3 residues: CASSLTTGPNSGNTIYF. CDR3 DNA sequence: TGTGCCAGCAGCCTAACGACAGGCCCGAACTCTGGAAACACCATATATTTT.

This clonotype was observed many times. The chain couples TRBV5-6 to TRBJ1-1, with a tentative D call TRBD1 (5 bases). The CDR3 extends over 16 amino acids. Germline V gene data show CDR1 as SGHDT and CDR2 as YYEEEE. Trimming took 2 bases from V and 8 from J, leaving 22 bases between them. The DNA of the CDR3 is TGTGCCAGCAGCTTATATGGAGCGACAGCCAGGAGGGAAGCTTTCTTT. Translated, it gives CASSLYGATARREAFF.

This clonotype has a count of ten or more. This CDR3 is CASSQTALAGHNEQFF. The CDR3 nucleotides are TGTGCCAGCAGCCAAACAGCTCTAGCGGGGCACAATGAGCAGTTCTTC. The chain links TRBV3-1 to TRBJ2-1; 9 bases fit TRBD2. Germline V gene sequence: CDR1 LGHDT, CDR2 YNNKEL (reference sequence). J was trimmed by 5 bases and V by 2 bases; bases with no gene match: 7. The CDR3 consists of 16 residues.

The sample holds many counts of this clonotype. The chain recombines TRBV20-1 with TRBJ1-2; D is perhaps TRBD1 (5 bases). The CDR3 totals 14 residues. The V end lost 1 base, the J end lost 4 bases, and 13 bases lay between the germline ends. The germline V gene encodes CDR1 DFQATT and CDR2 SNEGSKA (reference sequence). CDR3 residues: CSARVRDGGYGYTF. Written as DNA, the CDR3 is TGCAGTGCTAGAGTTCGGGACGGGGGCTATGGCTACACCTTC.

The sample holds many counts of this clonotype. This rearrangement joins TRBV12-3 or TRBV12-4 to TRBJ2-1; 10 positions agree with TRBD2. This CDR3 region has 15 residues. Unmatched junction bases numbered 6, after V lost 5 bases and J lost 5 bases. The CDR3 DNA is TGTGCCAGCAGTCCAAGCGGGAGGGCCCACAATGAGCAGTTCTTC. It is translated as CASSPSGRAHNEQFF.

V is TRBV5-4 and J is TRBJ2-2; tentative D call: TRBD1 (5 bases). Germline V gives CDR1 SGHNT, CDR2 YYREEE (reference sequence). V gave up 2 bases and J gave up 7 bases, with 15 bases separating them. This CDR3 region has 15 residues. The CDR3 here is CASSFRLGQGGELFF. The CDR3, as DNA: TGTGCCAGCAGCTTTAGGCTAGGGCAGGGCGGGGAGCTGTTTTTT.

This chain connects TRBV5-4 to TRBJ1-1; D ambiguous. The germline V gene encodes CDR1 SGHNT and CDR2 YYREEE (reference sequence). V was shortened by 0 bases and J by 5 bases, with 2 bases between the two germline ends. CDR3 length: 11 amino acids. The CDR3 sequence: CASSLATEAFF. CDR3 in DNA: TGTGCCAGCAGCTTGGCGACTGAAGCTTTCTTT.

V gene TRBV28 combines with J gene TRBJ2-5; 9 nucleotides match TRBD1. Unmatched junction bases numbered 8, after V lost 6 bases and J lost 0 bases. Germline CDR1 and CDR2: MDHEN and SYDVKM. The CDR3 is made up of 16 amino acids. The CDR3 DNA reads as TGTGCCAGCAGCCTTCCGGGACAGGGTAACCAAGAGACCCAGTACTTC. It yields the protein CASSLPGQGNQETQYF. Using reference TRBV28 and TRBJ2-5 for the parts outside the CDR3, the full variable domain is DVKVTQSSRYLVKRTGEKVFLECVQDMDHENMFWYRQDPGLGLRLIYFSYDVKMKEKGDIPEGYSVSREKKERFSLILESASTNQTSMYLCASSLPGQGNQETQYFGPGTRLLVL.

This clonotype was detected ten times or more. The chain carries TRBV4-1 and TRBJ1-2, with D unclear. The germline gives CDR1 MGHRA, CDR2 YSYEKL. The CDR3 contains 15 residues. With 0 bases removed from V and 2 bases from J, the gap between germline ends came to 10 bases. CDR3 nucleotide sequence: TGCGCCAGCAGCCAAGATACGTTACAGAACTATGGCTACACCTTC. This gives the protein CASSQDTLQNYGYTF.

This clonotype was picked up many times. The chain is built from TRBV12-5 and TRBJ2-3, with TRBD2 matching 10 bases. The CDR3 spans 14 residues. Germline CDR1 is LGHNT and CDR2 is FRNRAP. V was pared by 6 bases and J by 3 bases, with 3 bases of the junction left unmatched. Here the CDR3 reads CASGLAGGTDTQYF. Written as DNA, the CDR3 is TGTGCTAGTGGATTAGCGGGAGGTACAGATACGCAGTATTTT.

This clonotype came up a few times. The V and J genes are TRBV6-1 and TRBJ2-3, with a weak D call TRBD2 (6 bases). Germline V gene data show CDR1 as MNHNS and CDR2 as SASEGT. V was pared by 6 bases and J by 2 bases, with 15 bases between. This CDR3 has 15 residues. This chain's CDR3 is CASRPGLTYTDTQYF. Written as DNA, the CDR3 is TGTGCCAGCAGACCCGGACTAACTTACACAGATACGCAGTATTTT.

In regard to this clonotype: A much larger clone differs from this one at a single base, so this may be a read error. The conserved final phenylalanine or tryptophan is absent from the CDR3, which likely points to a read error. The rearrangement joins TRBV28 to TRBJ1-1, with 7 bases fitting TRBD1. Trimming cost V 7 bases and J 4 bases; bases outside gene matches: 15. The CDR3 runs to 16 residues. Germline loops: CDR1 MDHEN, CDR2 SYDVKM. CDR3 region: CASNPPLTGRSTEAFS. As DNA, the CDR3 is TGTGCCAGCAACCCCCCCCTGACAGGGAGGAGCACTGAAGCTTTCTCT.

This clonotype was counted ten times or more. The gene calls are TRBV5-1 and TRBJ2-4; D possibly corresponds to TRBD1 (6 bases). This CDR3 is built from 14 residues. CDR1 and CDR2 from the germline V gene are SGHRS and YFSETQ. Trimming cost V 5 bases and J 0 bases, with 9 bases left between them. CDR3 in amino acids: CASRDRLAKNIQYF. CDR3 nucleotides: TGCGCCAGCAGGGACAGACTAGCCAAAAACATTCAGTACTTC.

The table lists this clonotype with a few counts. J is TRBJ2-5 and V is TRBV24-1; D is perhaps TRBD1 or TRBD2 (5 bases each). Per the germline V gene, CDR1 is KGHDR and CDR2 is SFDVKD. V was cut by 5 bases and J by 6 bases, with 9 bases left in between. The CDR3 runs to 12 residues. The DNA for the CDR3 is TGTGCCACCAGTGTCCAGGGACAGACCCAGTACTTC. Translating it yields CATSVQGQTQYF.